This passage covers 27 T cell receptor beta chains from one sample sequenced in a study of T cell responses to AZD1222 COVID-19 vaccine. Libraries were prepared by immunoSEQ multiplex PCR; TCRdb keeps only in-frame clonotypes and omits some of them. Here the sample spans approximately 220,000 clones, around 93% being singletons. The sample was peripheral blood, taken on day 0 of MenACWY control vaccination. All receptors derive from an adult in good health.

This chain connects TRBV12-5 to TRBJ2-1; D unclear. Looked up from germline, CDR1 is LGHNT and CDR2 is FRNRAP. The CDR3 is 14 residues long. V lost 3 bases and J lost 4, with 10 bases in between. The DNA for the CDR3 is TGTGCTAGTGGTTTTCCTGGACGGTACAATGAGCAGTTCTTC. It translates to CASGFPGRYNEQFF. The full variable domain, rest sourced from reference TRBV12-5 and TRBJ2-1, is DARVTQTPRHKVTEMGQEVTMRCQPILGHNTVFWYRQTMMQGLELLAYFRNRAPLDDSGMPKDRFSAEMPDATLATLKIQPSEPRDSAVYFCASGFPGRYNEQFFGPGTRLTVL.

The CDR3 region has the DNA TGTGCCTGGAGTAGGGGGGATAGCAATCAGCCCCAGCATTTT. This gives the protein CAWSRGDSNQPQHF. V and J are TRBV30 and TRBJ1-5, with D perhaps TRBD1 (6 bases). V was trimmed by 2 bases and J by 0 bases, leaving 8 bases between them. CDR1 and CDR2 from the germline V gene are GTSNPN and SVGIG (reference sequence). This CDR3 has 14 amino acids. Using reference TRBV30 and TRBJ1-5 for the parts outside the CDR3, the full variable domain is SQTIHQWPATLVQPVGSPLSLECTVEGTSNPNLYWYRQAAGRGLQLLFYSVGIGQISSEVPQNLSASRPQDRQFILSSKKLLLSDSGFYLCAWSRGDSNQPQHFGDGTRLSIL.

The rearrangement uses TRBV30 and TRBJ1-1, with 10 nucleotides matching TRBD1. The CDR3 extends over 20 amino acids. V lost 0 bases and J lost 0; bases outside the gene matches: 16. CDR1 is GTSNPN, CDR2 SVGIG, per germline (reference sequence). The CDR3 DNA follows: TGTGCCTGGAGTGTACAGGGACAGGGGAAAAACCCCCGCCTGAACACTGAAGCTTTCTTT. Translating gives CAWSVQGQGKNPRLNTEAFF.

The V and J genes are TRBV4-2 and TRBJ2-3; possibly TRBD1 or TRBD2 for D (7 bases each). Trimming shortened V by 1 base and J by 4 bases, and 15 bases separated the two germline ends. Germline V CDR1 and CDR2: LGHNA, YNFKEQ. The CDR3 has 16 residues. CDR3 DNA: TGTGCCAGCAGCCAAGCCAGGGGGGGCATGGCAGATACGCAGTATTTT. Amino acid sequence: CASSQARGGMADTQYF.

This chain uses TRBV27 with TRBJ1-2; maybe TRBD1 (5 bases). V was cut by 6 bases and J by 3 bases, with 20 bases left in between. The CDR3 sequence is 16 residues long. Germline-derived CDR1 and CDR2 are MNHEY and SMNVEV (reference sequence). Here the CDR3 DNA reads TGTGCCAGCAGCCCCCGGGGCCCCACCCCCTACTATGGCTACACCTTC. It codes for CASSPRGPTPYYGYTF.

V usage is TRBV28 and J usage is TRBJ2-1; D unresolved. This CDR3 is 15 amino acids long. The germline V gene has CDR1 MDHEN and CDR2 SYDVKM. Trimming took 6 bases from V and 2 from J, leaving 14 bases between them. This chain's CDR3 is CASSSPLGPYNEQFF. The CDR3 bases are TGTGCCAGCAGCTCGCCTTTGGGCCCCTACAATGAGCAGTTCTTC.

The chain recombines TRBV5-5 with TRBJ1-5, with D unresolved. CDR1 is SGHKS and CDR2 is YYEKEE in the germline V gene (reference sequence). This CDR3 spans 16 amino acids. V shed 5 bases and J shed 0 bases, with 15 bases lying between them. In nucleotides, the CDR3 is TGTGCCAGCAGTCGCGAGTGGCAGAGTAGCAATCAGCCCCAGCATTTT. Translated: CASSREWQSSNQPQHF.

The chain couples TRBV18 to TRBJ1-1; D possibly corresponds to TRBD1 (5 bases). V was clipped by 6 bases and J by 1 base, with 15 bases between them. The CDR3 consists of 15 residues. Per the germline V gene, CDR1 is KGHSH and CDR2 is LQKENI. For the CDR3, the DNA is TGTGCCAGCTCCTCTGGCGGGGGACCGAACACTGAAGCTTTCTTT. Encoded protein: CASSSGGGPNTEAFF.

The count of this clone is one. The chain uses TRBV2 and TRBJ1-6; TRBD1 matches 7 bases. Germline lookup yields CDR1 SNHLY and CDR2 FYNNEI. Losses at the gene ends were 2 bases for V and 10 bases for J; bases not matched to a gene: 8. This CDR3 contains 15 residues. CDR3 nucleotide sequence: TGTGCCAGCAGTGAAACCCGGCAGGGGGGGTCACCCCTCCACTTT. Encoded protein: CASSETRQGGSPLHF. The variable domain in full, completed from reference TRBV2 and TRBJ1-6, reads EPEVTQTPSHQVTQMGQEVILRCVPISNHLYFYWYRQILGQKVEFLVSFYNNEISEKSEIFDDQFSVERPDGSNFTLKIRSTKLEDSAMYFCASSETRQGGSPLHFGNGTRLTVT.

The chain recombines TRBV3-1 (or the pseudogene TRBV3-2) with TRBJ2-5; tentatively, D is TRBD2 (5 bases). Germline V gives CDR1 LGHDT, CDR2 YNNKEL (reference sequence). V lost 1 base, J lost 2 bases, and 11 bases lay in between. The CDR3 is 15 residues long. CDR3 bases: TGTGCCAGCAGCCAAGGGACTGGAATACAAGAGACCCAGTACTTC. It is translated as CASSQGTGIQETQYF.

The chain links TRBV7-9 to TRBJ1-3; D gene unclear. V was shortened by 1 base and J by 0 bases, with 10 bases between the two germline ends. Germline CDR1 and CDR2: SEHNR and FQNEAQ (reference sequence). There are 16 residues in the CDR3. CDR3 residues: CASSLGQASSGNTIYF. CDR3 nucleotides: TGTGCCAGCAGCTTAGGGCAGGCTAGCTCTGGAAACACCATATATTTT.

Worth noting for this clone: The junction shows a germline mismatch at one end, possibly a read error. V is TRBV7-3 and J is TRBJ2-5; D gene unclear. CDR1 is SGHTA and CDR2 is FQGTGA in the germline V gene. The CDR3 has 13 amino acids. The CDR3 region is CASSLMTQGTQYF. The CDR3 DNA sequence: TGTGCCAGCAGCTTAATGACTCAAGGGACCCAGTACTTC.

This sequence joins TRBV11-2 and TRBJ2-3, with D tentatively TRBD2 (6 bases). Germline assignment: CDR1 SGHAT and CDR2 FQNNGV. V lost 4 bases and J lost 0, with 17 bases in between. The CDR3 is 17 amino acids. The CDR3 DNA is TGTGCCAGCAGCTCGGGGCCCCGCGGGATCAGCACAGATACGCAGTATTTT. Translation: CASSSGPRGISTDTQYF.

This chain joins TRBV7-9 and TRBJ1-2; D not certain. The CDR3 runs 14 residues. Germline loops: CDR1 SEHNR, CDR2 FQNEAQ (reference sequence). V shed 5 bases and J shed 5 bases, with 15 bases lying between them. The CDR3, as DNA: TGTGCCAGCAGCCGGAACACCGCTGGATATGGCTACACCTTC. Protein sequence: CASSRNTAGYGYTF.

V usage is TRBV7-2 and J usage is TRBJ2-5; no definite D call. V gave up 4 bases and J gave up 5 bases, with 14 bases separating them. The CDR3 totals 14 residues. Germline lookup yields CDR1 SGHTA and CDR2 FQGNSA. The CDR3 nucleotides read TGTGCCAGCAGCTCCTGGCTGGGGATGGAGACCCAGTACTTC. Protein product: CASSSWLGMETQYF.

V and J are TRBV5-1 and TRBJ2-5; tentative D call: TRBD1 (6 bases). V was cut by 4 bases and J by 4 bases, with 20 bases left in between. The CDR3 is 16 amino acids. Germline CDR1 SGHRS, CDR2 YFSETQ. The CDR3 DNA reads as TGCGCCAGCAGCACAGGTGGGCAGGGGCGAGGAGAGACCCAGTACTTC. It is translated as CASSTGGQGRGETQYF.

The CDR3: CASSKRQGSPYEQYF. The CDR3 bases are TGTGCCAGCAGCAAACGACAGGGGAGTCCCTACGAGCAGTACTTC. The chain recombines TRBV7-2 with TRBJ2-7; the match to TRBD1 covers 8 bases. Losses at the gene ends were 5 bases for V and 2 bases for J; bases not matched to a gene: 8. The CDR3 has 15 amino acids. CDR1 is SGHTA and CDR2 is FQGNSA in the germline V gene.

V and J are TRBV10-3 and TRBJ1-2; D not certain. Germline V gene data show CDR1 as ENHRY and CDR2 as SYGVKD. Trimming removed 11 bases from V and 4 bases from J, with 17 bases in between. The CDR3 is 13 amino acids. The CDR3, as DNA: TGTGCCTGTTTCACCCCGACCCTCTATGGCTACACCTTC. Translating gives CACFTPTLYGYTF.

The chain carries TRBV7-6 and TRBJ2-5, with 9 bases matching TRBD2. V lost 0 bases, J lost 5 bases, and 10 bases stayed unmatched. From germline, CDR1 is SGHVS and CDR2 FNYEAQ. The CDR3 runs 17 residues. CDR3 sequence reads: CASSLAPGAGGGETQYF. The CDR3 bases are TGTGCCAGCAGCTTAGCGCCTGGAGCGGGGGGAGGGGAGACCCAGTACTTC. Supplemented by reference TRBV7-6 and TRBJ2-5, the full variable domain reads GAGVSQSPRYKVTKRGQDVALRCDPISGHVSLYWYRQALGQGPEFLTYFNYEAQQDKSGLPNDRFSAERPEGSISTLTIQRTEQRDSAMYRCASSLAPGAGGGETQYFGPGTRLLVL.

The rearrangement uses TRBV5-1 and TRBJ2-1, with 8 bases identical to TRBD2. The V gene end was trimmed by 4 bases and the J gene end by 7 bases; junction bases not matched to a gene: 10. Germline assignment: CDR1 SGHRS and CDR2 YFSETQ. This CDR3 has 15 amino acids. CDR3 in DNA: TGCGCCAGCAGCCCTCCGGGGGGGCTAGCGAATGAGCAGTTCTTC. Translating it yields CASSPPGGLANEQFF.

This clone was seen a handful of times. The genes are TRBV7-3 and TRBJ1-4; a possible D gene is TRBD1 (6 bases). This CDR3 spans 14 amino acids. The V end was cut by 1 base, the J end by 6 bases, with 9 bases between. CDR1 SGHTA and CDR2 FQGTGA come from the germline V gene. This CDR3 is CASSLRAGDEKLFF. CDR3 nucleotide sequence: TGTGCCAGCAGCTTAAGGGCAGGGGATGAAAAACTGTTTTTT.

This sequence joins TRBV29-1 and TRBJ2-1; a possible D gene is TRBD2 (5 bases). In germline, CDR1 is SQVTM, CDR2 ANQGSEA. Trimming pared 1 base from V and 3 bases from J, leaving 10 bases between. The CDR3 is 14 amino acids. The CDR3 loop is CSVEAGSLYNEQFF. CDR3 nucleotides: TGCAGCGTTGAAGCGGGGTCCCTCTACAATGAGCAGTTCTTC.

The gene calls are TRBV6-5 and TRBJ1-2, with a possible D match to TRBD1 (6 bases). The CDR3 loop spans 13 amino acids. Germline CDR1 reads MNHEY; CDR2 reads SVGAGI. Trimming shortened V by 0 bases and J by 6 bases, and 8 bases separated the two germline ends. CDR3 loop: CASSYSGANGYTF. The CDR3 region has the DNA TGTGCCAGCAGTTACTCGGGGGCCAATGGCTACACCTTC.

Points on this clone: The identical CDR3 is also encoded by other nucleotide sequences in the sample. V gene TRBV3-1 (or the pseudogene TRBV3-2) combines with J gene TRBJ1-2; D is ambiguous. Germline V gene data show CDR1 as LGHDT and CDR2 as YNNKEL (reference sequence). The CDR3 sequence is 13 residues long. V was pared by 3 bases and J by 2 bases, with 7 bases between. CDR3 coding DNA: TGTGCCAGCAGCCAGGCGGCAAACTATGGCTACACCTTC. It is translated as CASSQAANYGYTF.

This clone has just a few counts. The rearrangement joins TRBV11-2 to TRBJ1-2; 7 bases fit TRBD1. The CDR3 sequence is 14 residues long. The trim removed 5 bases at V and 6 bases at J, leaving 9 bases unmatched. Germline loops: CDR1 SGHAT, CDR2 FQNNGV. CDR3 protein: CASSPVDRRNGYTF. In DNA, the CDR3 is TGTGCCAGCAGCCCAGTGGACAGGCGGAATGGCTACACCTTC.

The chain links TRBV5-4 to TRBJ2-2; D might be TRBD1 or TRBD2, each matching 5 bases. The germline V and J ends were trimmed by 6 bases and 0 bases, with 9 bases remaining between them. The CDR3 length is 14 residues. Germline assignment: CDR1 SGHNT and CDR2 YYREEE (reference sequence). As DNA, the CDR3 is TGTGCCAGCACCTGGGGGACGAACACCGGGGAGCTGTTTTTT. Translation gives CASTWGTNTGELFF.

V is TRBV30 and J is TRBJ1-6; D is uncertain. V lost 5 bases and J lost 1, with 9 bases in between. CDR3 length: 14 residues. CDR1 and CDR2 (germline): GTSNPN, SVGIG (reference sequence). This chain's CDR3 is CAWGPGSYNSPLHF. In nucleotides, the CDR3 is TGTGCCTGGGGGCCCGGGTCCTATAATTCACCCCTCCACTTT.